This T cell receptor beta chain was obtained from a study of synovial regulatory T cells in juvenile arthritis. Study-level results: CDR3 overlap with synovial Tregs was higher for iaTregs than other blood Tregs.

Per germline, CDR1 SGHDN and CDR2 FVKESK. The CDR3 is made up of 12 amino acids. Only the protein is on record. The data were produced by immunoSEQ multiplex PCR, yet TCRdb's version contains in-frame clones alone and is incomplete. Reported are 5,000 to 8,000 clones; the ten largest clones contain 0.6% to 0.75%. For this clone: Its antigen is unidentified.

This TCR came from a donor aged 2-30 years with juvenile idiopathic arthritis. Source material: Treg cells from blood. Noted subset: remaining (HLA-DR-negative) circulating blood Treg cells. V and J are TRBV14 and TRBJ2-3. The CDR3 sequence is CASSPGTHTQYF.